The clone carrying this T cell receptor (beta chain) was seen a few times. This record belongs to a study of T-cell reconstitution after alpha-beta-depleted transplantation in children. This sample's TCRbeta library carried unique molecular identifier barcodes. Via MiXCR, TCRdb re-called the PCR reads, giving one row per CDR3 protein. The sample carries roughly 610,000 distinct CDR3 sequences, about 10% recorded once. There are 15 residues in the CDR3. The germline CDR1 and CDR2 sequences are LGHNA and YSLEER. The V and J ends lost 4 bases and 5 bases respectively, with 15 bases between them. This TCR was recovered from a human donor who donated a stem cell graft to a child with acute myeloid leukemia. Sequences were derived from PBMCs from the stem cell graft donor, sampled from the stem cell graft. The rearrangement joins TRBV4-3 to TRBJ2-1, with D perhaps TRBD1 or TRBD2 (5 bases each). This chain's CDR3 is CASSLGGTVDNEQFF. As DNA, the CDR3 is TGCGCCAGCAGCCTAGGTGGGACGGTCGACAATGAGCAGTTCTTC.